Below are 10 T cell receptor beta chains sequenced from a single sample in a study of CD8+CD57+ T cells in acquired aplastic anemia. Whoever was chosen for sequencing had shown CD8+CD57+ cell expansion by flow cytometry. Genomic DNA, the template, was used for profiling of the TCR beta VDJ and CDR3. TCRdb ran MiXCR on the reads and lists one entry per CDR3 protein. The sample yields about 120,000 distinct CDR3 sequences, about 60% seen once. Sequencing used sorted CD4+, CD8+, or CD8+CD57+ T cells (not recorded which) from PBMCs. The receptors were gathered from a human donor with aplastic anemia.

As to this clonotype: An end of the junction does not agree with germline; a read error may underlie this. The rearrangement joins TRBV15 to TRBJ2-1; 7 nucleotides match TRBD1. This CDR3 comprises 12 residues. Per the germline V gene, CDR1 is LNHNV and CDR2 is YYDKDF (reference sequence). In DNA form, the CDR3 reads TGTGACACCGAACAGGGGAACCATGAGCAGTTCTTC. This encodes CDTEQGNHEQFF.

This clonotype was picked up a small number of times. Here the CDR3 reads CASSAGLDEKLFF. The CDR3 region has the DNA TGTGCCAGCAGTGCGGGACTTGATGAAAAACTGTTTTTT. The chain is built from TRBV2 and TRBJ1-4; D possibly corresponds to TRBD1 (5 bases). This CDR3 comprises 13 residues. The germline V gene encodes CDR1 SNHLY and CDR2 FYNNEI. The V gene lost 4 bases and the J gene lost 6 bases, with 9 bases spanning the gap.

This clonotype was observed once. V and J are TRBV10-3 and TRBJ1-2; 12 bases fit TRBD1. The germline V gene encodes CDR1 ENHRY and CDR2 SYGVKD. CDR3 size: 19 residues. After removal of 3 bases from V and 6 bases from J, the junction contained 17 bases not matched to a gene. CDR3 sequence: CAISERKPGQGALRHGYTF. Here the CDR3 DNA reads TGTGCCATCAGTGAACGTAAACCGGGACAGGGGGCGCTAAGGCATGGCTACACCTTC.

J is TRBJ1-2 and V is TRBV12-3 or TRBV12-4; no clear D gene. Trimming left V 1 base short and J 6 bases short, with 6 bases between. CDR3 size: 12 residues. The CDR3 DNA is TGTGCCAGCAGTTTAGATGGGGATGGCTACACCTTC. This encodes CASSLDGDGYTF.

The chain combines TRBV7-9 with TRBJ1-4; the D is unclear. The V gene lost 4 bases and the J gene lost 5 bases, with 14 bases spanning the gap. There are 15 residues in the CDR3. Per the germline V gene, CDR1 is SEHNR and CDR2 is FQNEAQ (reference sequence). CDR3 in DNA: TGTGCCAGCAGCTCATGGACGGCGGGAAATGAAAAACTGTTTTTT. Translated: CASSSWTAGNEKLFF.

V is TRBV14 and J is TRBJ1-2, with D hard to call. V was trimmed by 0 bases and J by 7 bases, leaving 9 bases between them. Looked up from germline, CDR1 is SGHDN and CDR2 is FVKESK. This CDR3 spans 13 amino acids. The CDR3 is CASSQDPWAGYTF. CDR3 in DNA: TGTGCCAGCAGCCAAGACCCATGGGCTGGCTACACCTTC.

V usage is TRBV5-1 and J usage is TRBJ1-2; no reliable D call. Trimming took off 1 base at V and 1 base at J, with 5 bases between the two ends. The CDR3 is 13 amino acids. From germline, CDR1 is SGHRS and CDR2 YFSETQ. In DNA, the CDR3 is TGCGCCAGCAGCTTGCGGAATAACTATGGCTACACCTTC. Its translation is CASSLRNNYGYTF.

This chain uses TRBV27 with TRBJ2-7; 7 nucleotides agree with TRBD1. The trim removed 5 bases at V and 10 bases at J, leaving 11 bases unmatched. Germline CDR1 and CDR2: MNHEY and SMNVEV (reference sequence). The CDR3 sequence is 13 residues long. CDR3 nucleotides: TGTGCCAGCAGTGCAAAGACAGGGCGTAACCAGTACTTC. This encodes CASSAKTGRNQYF.

This clonotype was seen many times. This sequence joins TRBV7-8 and TRBJ2-2; TRBD1 aligns across 7 bases. V trimming: 5 bases; J trimming: 6 bases; junction bases outside the gene matches: 9. CDR1 and CDR2 (germline): SGHVS, FQNEAQ. The CDR3 runs to 15 residues. For the CDR3, the DNA is TGTGCCAGCAGCCTGGGACAGCCGTCCGCCGGGGAGCTGTTTTTT. Its translation is CASSLGQPSAGELFF.

The gene calls are TRBV20-1 and TRBJ2-2; weak D call: TRBD2 (6 bases). The CDR3 totals 16 residues. Trimming removed 0 bases at V and 3 bases at J, with 14 bases between. In germline, CDR1 is DFQATT, CDR2 SNEGSKA (reference sequence). The CDR3 here is CSARDALRGDTGELFF. The CDR3 coding sequence is TGCAGTGCTAGAGATGCCCTCCGCGGGGACACCGGGGAGCTGTTTTTT.